This entry describes one T cell receptor (beta chain). Its antigen is undetermined. The data stem from a study of molecular identifiers for immune sequencing clone quantification. Overall study results and limits: In cases of identical TCR molecules sharing a barcode, highly expanded clone sizes could be underestimated.

The CDR3 runs to 16 residues. The germline V gene encodes CDR1 SQVTM and CDR2 ANQGSEA. V dropped 1 base and J dropped 0 bases, with 14 bases sitting between them. Previously described methods and listed TCR primers were used for bulk TCR libraries. MiXCR, run by TCRdb on the PCR reads, gives a single entry per CDR3 protein. Seen here are around 86,000 distinct CDR3 sequences, around 19% observed once, and the top ten hold about 0.85%. Sorted naive CD8 T cells, roughly 20,000 to 1,100,000, were sequenced from 10%, 30% or 50% RNA. In the sort, naive CD8 T cells were defined as CD8+CD4-CCR7+CD45RA+. The receptor was isolated from a human donor in good health. Some libraries in this study had Jurkat cell RNA spiked in. This chain connects TRBV29-1 to TRBJ2-3, with D hard to call. Sequences were obtained from naive CD8+ T cells from blood, with Jurkat cell RNA spiked in. Subset reported: FACS-sorted CD8+CD4-CCR7+CD45RA+ naive T cells. The CDR3 region is CSVEVSGPYSTDTQYF. CDR3 sequence (DNA): TGCAGCGTTGAAGTGTCCGGCCCCTATAGCACAGATACGCAGTATTTT.